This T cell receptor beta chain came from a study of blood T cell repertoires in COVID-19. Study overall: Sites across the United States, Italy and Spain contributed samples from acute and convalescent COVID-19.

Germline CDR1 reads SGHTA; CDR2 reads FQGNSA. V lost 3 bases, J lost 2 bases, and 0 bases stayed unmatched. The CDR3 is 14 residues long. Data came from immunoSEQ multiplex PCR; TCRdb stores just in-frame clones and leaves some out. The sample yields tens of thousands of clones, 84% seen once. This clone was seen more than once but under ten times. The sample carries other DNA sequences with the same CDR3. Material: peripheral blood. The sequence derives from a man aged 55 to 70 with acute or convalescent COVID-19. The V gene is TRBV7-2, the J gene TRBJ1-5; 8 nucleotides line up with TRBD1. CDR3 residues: CASSLGQGNQPQHF. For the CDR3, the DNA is TGTGCCAGCAGCTTGGGACAGGGCAATCAGCCCCAGCATTTT.